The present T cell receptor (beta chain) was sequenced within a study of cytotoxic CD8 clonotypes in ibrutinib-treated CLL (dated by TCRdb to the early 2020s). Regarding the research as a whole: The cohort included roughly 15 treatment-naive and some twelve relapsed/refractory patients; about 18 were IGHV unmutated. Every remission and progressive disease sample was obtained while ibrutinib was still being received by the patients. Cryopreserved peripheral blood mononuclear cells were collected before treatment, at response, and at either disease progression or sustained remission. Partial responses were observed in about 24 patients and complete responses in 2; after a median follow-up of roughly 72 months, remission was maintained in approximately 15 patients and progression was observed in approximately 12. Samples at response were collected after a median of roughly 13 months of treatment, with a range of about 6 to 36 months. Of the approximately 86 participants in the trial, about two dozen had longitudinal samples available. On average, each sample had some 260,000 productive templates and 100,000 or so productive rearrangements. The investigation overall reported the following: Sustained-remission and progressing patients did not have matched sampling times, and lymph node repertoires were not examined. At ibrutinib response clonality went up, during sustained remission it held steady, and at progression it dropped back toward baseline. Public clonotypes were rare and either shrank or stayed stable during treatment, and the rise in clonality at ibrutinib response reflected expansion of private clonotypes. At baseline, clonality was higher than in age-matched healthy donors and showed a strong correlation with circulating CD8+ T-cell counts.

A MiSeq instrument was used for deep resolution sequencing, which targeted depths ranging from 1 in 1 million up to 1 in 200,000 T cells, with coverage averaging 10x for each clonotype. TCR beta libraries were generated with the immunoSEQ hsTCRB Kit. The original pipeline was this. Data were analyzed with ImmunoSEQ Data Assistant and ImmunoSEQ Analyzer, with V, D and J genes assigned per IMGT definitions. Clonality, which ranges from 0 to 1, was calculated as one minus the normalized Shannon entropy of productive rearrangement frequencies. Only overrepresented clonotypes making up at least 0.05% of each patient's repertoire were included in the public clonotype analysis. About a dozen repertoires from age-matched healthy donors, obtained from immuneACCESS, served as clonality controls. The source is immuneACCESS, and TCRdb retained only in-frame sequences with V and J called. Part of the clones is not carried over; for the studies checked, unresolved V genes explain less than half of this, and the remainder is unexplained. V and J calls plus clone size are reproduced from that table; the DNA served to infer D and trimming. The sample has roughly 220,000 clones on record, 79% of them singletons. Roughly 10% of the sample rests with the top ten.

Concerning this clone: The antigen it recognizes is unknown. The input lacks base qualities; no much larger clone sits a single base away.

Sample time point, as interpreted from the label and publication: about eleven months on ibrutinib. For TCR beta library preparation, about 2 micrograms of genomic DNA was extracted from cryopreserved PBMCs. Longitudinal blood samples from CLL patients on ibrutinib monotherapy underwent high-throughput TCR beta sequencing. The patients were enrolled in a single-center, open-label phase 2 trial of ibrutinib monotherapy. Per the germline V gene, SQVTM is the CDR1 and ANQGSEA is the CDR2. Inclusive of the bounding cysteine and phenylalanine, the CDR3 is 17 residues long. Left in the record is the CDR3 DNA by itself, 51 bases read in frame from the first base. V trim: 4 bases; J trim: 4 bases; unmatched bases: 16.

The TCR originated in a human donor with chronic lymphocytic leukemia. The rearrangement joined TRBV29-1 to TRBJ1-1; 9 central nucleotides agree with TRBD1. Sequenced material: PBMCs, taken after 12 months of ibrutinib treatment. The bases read TGCAGCGTTGTGAAAACAGGGGGCCTTCTCCCGGGCACTGAAGCTTTCTTT. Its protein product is CSVVKTGGLLPGTEAFF.